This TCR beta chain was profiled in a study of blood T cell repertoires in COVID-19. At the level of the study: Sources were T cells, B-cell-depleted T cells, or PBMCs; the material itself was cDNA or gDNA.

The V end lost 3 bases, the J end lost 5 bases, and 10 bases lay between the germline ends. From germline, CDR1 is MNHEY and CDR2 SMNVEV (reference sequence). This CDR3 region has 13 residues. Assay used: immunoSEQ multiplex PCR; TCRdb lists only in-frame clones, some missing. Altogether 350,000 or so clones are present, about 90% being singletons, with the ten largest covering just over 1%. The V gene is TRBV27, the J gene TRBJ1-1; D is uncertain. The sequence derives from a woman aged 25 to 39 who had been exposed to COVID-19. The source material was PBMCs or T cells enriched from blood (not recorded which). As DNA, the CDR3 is TGTGCCAGCAGTTTCCTTCAAGAGACTGAAGCTTTCTTT. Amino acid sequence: CASSFLQETEAFF.